The clone carrying this TCR beta chain was counted at least ten times. This entry belongs to a study of T cell changes during pregnancy in multiple sclerosis. Data came from immunoSEQ multiplex PCR; TCRdb stores just in-frame clones and leaves some out. The data hold about 40,000 clones, with about 90% observed a single time. Germline V gene data show CDR1 as SGHVS and CDR2 as FNYEAQ. V was clipped by 1 base and J by 5 bases, with 8 bases between them. The CDR3 runs to 13 residues. The chain employs TRBV7-6 and TRBJ1-1; no firm D call. The sample was peripheral blood, taken in the first trimester of pregnancy. This TCR was recovered from a female donor in good health, enrolled as a control in a pregnancy study. The CDR3 DNA reads as TGTGCCAGCAGCTTAGTTCGGGGTACTGAAGCTTTCTTT. Residues: CASSLVRGTEAFF.